This T cell receptor (beta chain) derives from a study of T cell repertoires in cytomegalovirus infection. The overall study: Evidence of both CMV infection and a matching HLA type came from public TCR beta signatures.

Study-level points and caveats: Of the TCR beta families, the public ones yielded a cumulative frequency that identified carriers of CMV plus the relevant HLA. The ex vivo response was dominated by HLA-C-restricted CMV-specific TCR beta clonotypes.

Concerning this clonotype itself: What it binds is not known. A much larger clone sits a single nucleotide away, making a read error possible.

CDR3 size: 14 residues. V lost 1 base and J 1 base, leaving 7 bases between the germline ends. Germline-derived CDR1 and CDR2 are PRHDT and FYEKMQ (reference sequence). TCRdb re-called the reads with MiXCR, one entry per CDR3 protein. This table has some 150,000 distinct CDR3 sequences, 5.5% to 7% appearing once. The sample consisted of PBMCs. The chain carries TRBV13 and TRBJ2-5, with unresolved D. The receptor was derived from a human donor in good health (CMV status not recorded). Some clones in this sample may be carry-over from other donors' samples. Written as DNA, the CDR3 is TGTGCCAGCAGCTTAGACAGCTCCCAAGAGACCCAGTACTTC. Residues: CASSLDSSQETQYF.